This T cell receptor (beta chain) was identified in a study of blood T cell repertoires in COVID-19. Libraries were prepared by immunoSEQ multiplex PCR; TCRdb keeps only in-frame clonotypes and omits some of them. This table has some 59,000 clones, nearly 90% appearing once. Germline loops: CDR1 WNHNN, CDR2 SYGVQD (reference sequence). The CDR3 length is 14 residues. V lost 2 bases and J lost 4, with 8 bases in between. Sequenced input: peripheral blood. This clonotype originated in a man in his fifties or sixties with acute or convalescent COVID-19. V and J are TRBV10-1 and TRBJ2-2; weak D call: TRBD2 (6 bases). The CDR3 DNA sequence: TGCGCCAGCAGTGAGGGGACTGCCACCGGGGAGCTGTTTTTT. It yields the protein CASSEGTATGELFF.